These 19 T cell receptor beta chains were sequenced from one sample in a study of blood T cell repertoires in COVID-19. The table came from immunoSEQ multiplex PCR; TCRdb's copy has only in-frame clones and leaves some out. Of roughly 120,000 clones listed, roughly 83% were seen once; the top ten hold 2% to 2.5%. Input material: peripheral blood. The origin of the receptors is a young man with acute or convalescent COVID-19.

This clone was recorded only once. The chain couples TRBV28 to TRBJ2-1; 10 positions agree with TRBD2. The V segment lost 6 bases and the J segment 5 bases; nucleotides outside the gene matches: 13. This CDR3 comprises 17 residues. Germline lookup yields CDR1 MDHEN and CDR2 SYDVKM. CDR3 in DNA: TGTGCCAGCAGCCTCCGTTTTGGAGCGGGAGGGAACAATGAGCAGTTCTTC. It codes for CASSLRFGAGGNNEQFF.

This clone occurred a few times. V usage is TRBV20-1 and J usage is TRBJ2-5; D might be TRBD1 (5 bases). Germline CDR1 DFQATT, CDR2 SNEGSKA (reference sequence). This CDR3 contains 15 residues. Trimming removed 3 bases from V and 5 bases from J, with 19 bases in between. For the CDR3, the DNA is TGCAGTGCTAGTCTAACCGGGCAGGGTGTGGAGACCCAGTACTTC. Protein product: CSASLTGQGVETQYF.

V is TRBV4-1 and J is TRBJ1-1, with a tentative D call TRBD1 (5 bases). Trimming cost V 0 bases and J 0 bases, with 8 bases left between them. Germline assignment: CDR1 MGHRA and CDR2 YSYEKL. This CDR3 region has 15 residues. CDR3 sequence: CASSQEQGVNTEAFF. The CDR3 region has the DNA TGCGCCAGCAGCCAAGAGCAGGGTGTGAACACTGAAGCTTTCTTT.

The V and J genes are TRBV2 and TRBJ1-2, with a weak D call TRBD1 (5 bases). CDR1 and CDR2 from the germline V gene are SNHLY and FYNNEI. V lost 1 base, J lost 8 bases, and 20 bases lay in between. This CDR3 is built from 16 residues. The CDR3 DNA follows: TGTGCCAGCAGTGAAGAGTTTGAGCTAAGGGGCGACGGCTACACCTTC. This translates into CASSEEFELRGDGYTF.

The genes are TRBV15 and TRBJ2-3; 9 positions match TRBD2. The CDR3 spans 17 residues. Germline loops: CDR1 LNHNV, CDR2 YYDKDF (reference sequence). Trimming cost V 1 base and J 4 bases; bases outside gene matches: 9. The CDR3 DNA reads as TGTGCCACCAGCAGAGGAGGATTAGCGGGAGAATCAGATACGCAGTATTTT. As protein: CATSRGGLAGESDTQYF.

The V gene is TRBV5-1, the J gene TRBJ1-1, with D tentatively TRBD1 (6 bases). The CDR3 is 15 amino acids. V was shortened by 4 bases and J by 1 base, with 14 bases between the two germline ends. Germline-derived CDR1 and CDR2 are SGHRS and YFSETQ. CDR3 loop: CASSPGHLGNTEAFF. CDR3 nucleotide sequence: TGCGCCAGCAGCCCGGGACACCTAGGGAACACTGAAGCTTTCTTT.

The J gene is TRBJ2-1, the V gene TRBV6-5, with 10 nucleotides matching TRBD1. Germline CDR1 MNHEY, CDR2 SVGAGI. V was clipped by 4 bases and J by 6 bases; unmatched bases: 6. The CDR3 totals 15 residues. CDR3: CASSLTGGLGNEQFF. In nucleotides, the CDR3 is TGTGCCAGCAGTTTGACAGGGGGCCTCGGCAATGAGCAGTTCTTC.

The chain employs TRBV27 and TRBJ1-5, with 7 bases that match TRBD1. This CDR3 is 15 amino acids long. V lost 6 bases, J lost 0 bases, and 5 bases stayed unmatched. CDR1 is MNHEY, CDR2 SMNVEV, per germline (reference sequence). The CDR3: CASSRDSASNQPQHF. The DNA of the CDR3 is TGTGCCAGCAGCAGGGACAGCGCTAGCAATCAGCCCCAGCATTTT.

This sequence joins TRBV11-2 and TRBJ1-2, with unresolved D. V lost 6 bases and J lost 5, with 19 bases in between. Per germline, CDR1 SGHAT and CDR2 FQNNGV. The CDR3 sequence is 15 residues long. The CDR3 DNA sequence: TGTGCCAGCAGGGGAGGGTTCTACCCACCATATGGCTACACCTTC. Protein product: CASRGGFYPPYGYTF.

The CDR3 here is CAISVQSQANEQFF. The CDR3 coding sequence is TGTGCCATCAGTGTCCAGTCACAGGCCAATGAGCAGTTCTTC. The genes are TRBV10-3 and TRBJ2-1; weak D call: TRBD1 (5 bases). The CDR3 contains 14 residues. Germline V gene lookup returns CDR1 ENHRY and CDR2 SYGVKD. V lost 4 bases to trimming and J lost 6 bases, with 13 bases between them.

V is TRBV7-8 and J is TRBJ2-1; 9 bases are a match to TRBD2. This CDR3 spans 16 amino acids. The ends lost 5 bases at V and 5 bases at J; junction bases unmatched: 10. Germline values: CDR1 SGHVS, CDR2 FQNEAQ. The chain's CDR3 is CASSPWDAGGNNEQFF. CDR3 sequence (DNA): TGTGCCAGCAGCCCCTGGGACGCGGGAGGGAACAATGAGCAGTTCTTC.

V and J are TRBV14 and TRBJ1-4, with D maybe TRBD1 (6 bases). V lost 5 bases and J 4 bases, leaving 11 bases between the germline ends. CDR1 and CDR2 from the germline V gene are SGHDN and FVKESK. This CDR3 is built from 14 residues. The CDR3 protein is CASSSGQINEKLFF. CDR3 DNA: TGTGCCAGCAGCTCCGGACAGATTAATGAAAAACTGTTTTTT.

The rearrangement links TRBV5-6 to TRBJ1-2, with TRBD1 as a possible D gene (6 bases). The germline V gene encodes CDR1 SGHDT and CDR2 YYEEEE. V shed 3 bases and J shed 2 bases, with 11 bases lying between them. CDR3 length equals 14 residues. CDR3 loop: CASSYDRKNYGYTF. The CDR3 region has the DNA TGTGCCAGCAGCTACGACAGGAAGAACTATGGCTACACCTTC.

The chain employs TRBV25-1 and TRBJ1-1; maybe TRBD1 (5 bases). Between the trimmed V and J ends, which lost 7 bases and 3 bases, there was a span of 18 bases. Per the germline V gene, CDR1 is MGHDK and CDR2 is SYGVNS. The CDR3 loop spans 15 amino acids. The CDR3 DNA sequence: TGTGCCAGCACCCGAGGGGACTTGCCCGACACTGAAGCTTTCTTT. Translation gives CASTRGDLPDTEAFF.

The chain is built from TRBV6-1 and TRBJ2-6; a possible D gene is TRBD1 (5 bases). The germline CDR1 and CDR2 sequences are MNHNS and SASEGT. The CDR3 has 16 amino acids. V shed 1 base and J shed 1 base, with 8 bases lying between them. The DNA for the CDR3 is TGTGCCAGCAGTGAAGTCAGGGCGTCTGGGGCCAACGTCCTGACTTTC. It encodes CASSEVRASGANVLTF.

The V call is TRBV7-2, the J call TRBJ1-2; possibly TRBD1 for D (5 bases). CDR1 is SGHTA and CDR2 is FQGNSA in the germline V gene. The V end was cut by 5 bases, the J end by 4 bases, with 14 bases between. The CDR3 contains 14 residues. CDR3 coding DNA: TGTGCCAGCAGCCTCCGGTTGGGGCCCTATGGCTACACCTTC. Its translation: CASSLRLGPYGYTF.

The J gene is TRBJ1-3, the V gene TRBV3-1 (or the pseudogene TRBV3-2); 12 bases line up with TRBD1. In germline, CDR1 is LGHDT, CDR2 YNNKEL (reference sequence). Trimming removed 0 bases from V and 0 bases from J; junction bases left unmatched: 6. The CDR3 is 19 amino acids. CDR3 residues: CASSQDFGTGGTSGNTIYF. CDR3 in DNA: TGTGCCAGCAGCCAAGATTTCGGGACAGGGGGCACCTCTGGAAACACCATATATTTT.

The V call is TRBV7-3, the J call TRBJ2-3; 8 nucleotides match TRBD2. This CDR3 has 16 residues. CDR1 is SGHTA and CDR2 is FQGTGA in the germline V gene. The trim removed 4 bases at V and 3 bases at J, leaving 9 bases unmatched. The CDR3 reads CASSSAGAVRTDTQYF. In DNA form, the CDR3 reads TGTGCCAGCAGCTCAGCGGGAGCCGTGCGGACAGATACGCAGTATTTT.

The chain has TRBV6-4 and TRBJ2-2; D is ambiguous. This CDR3 is 14 amino acids long. CDR1 is MRHNA and CDR2 is SNTAGT in the germline V gene. V was pared by 3 bases and J by 1 base, with 6 bases between. The CDR3 region has the DNA TGTGCCAGCAGTGAGGCCTGGAACACCGGGGAGCTGTTTTTT. Encoded protein: CASSEAWNTGELFF.